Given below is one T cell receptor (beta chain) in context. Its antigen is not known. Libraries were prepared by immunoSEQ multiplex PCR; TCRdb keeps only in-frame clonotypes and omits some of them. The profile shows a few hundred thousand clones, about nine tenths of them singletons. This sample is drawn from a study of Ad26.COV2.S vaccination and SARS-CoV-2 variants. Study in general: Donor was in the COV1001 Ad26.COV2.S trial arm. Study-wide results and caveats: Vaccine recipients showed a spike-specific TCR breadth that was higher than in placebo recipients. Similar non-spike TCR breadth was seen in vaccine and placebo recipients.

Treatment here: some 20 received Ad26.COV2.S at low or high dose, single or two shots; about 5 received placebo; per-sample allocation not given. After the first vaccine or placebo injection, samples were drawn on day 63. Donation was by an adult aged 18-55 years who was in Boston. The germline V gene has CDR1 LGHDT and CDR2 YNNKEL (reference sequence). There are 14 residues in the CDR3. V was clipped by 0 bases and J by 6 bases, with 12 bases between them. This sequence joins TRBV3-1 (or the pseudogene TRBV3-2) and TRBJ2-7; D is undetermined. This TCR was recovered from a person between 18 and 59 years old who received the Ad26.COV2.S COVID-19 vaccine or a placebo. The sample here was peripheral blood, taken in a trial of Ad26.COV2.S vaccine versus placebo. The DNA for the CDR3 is TGTGCCAGCAGCCAAGAGAATACACCCCGCGAGCAGTACTTC. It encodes CASSQENTPREQYF.